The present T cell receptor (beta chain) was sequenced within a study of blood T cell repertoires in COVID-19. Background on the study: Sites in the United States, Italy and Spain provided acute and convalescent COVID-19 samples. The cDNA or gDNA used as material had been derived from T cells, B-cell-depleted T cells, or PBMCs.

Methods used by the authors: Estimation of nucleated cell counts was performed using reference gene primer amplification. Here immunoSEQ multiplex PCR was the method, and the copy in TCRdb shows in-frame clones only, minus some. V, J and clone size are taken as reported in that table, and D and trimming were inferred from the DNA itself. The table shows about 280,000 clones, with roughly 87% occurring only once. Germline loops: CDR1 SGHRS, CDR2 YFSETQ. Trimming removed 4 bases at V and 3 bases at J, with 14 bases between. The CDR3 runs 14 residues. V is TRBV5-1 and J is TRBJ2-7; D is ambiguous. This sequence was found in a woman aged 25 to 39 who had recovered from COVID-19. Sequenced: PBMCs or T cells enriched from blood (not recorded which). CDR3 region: CASSILTRNYEQYF. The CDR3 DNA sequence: TGCGCCAGCAGCATACTTACCCGAAACTACGAGCAGTACTTC.